This entry concerns a single T cell receptor beta chain. Its antigen remains unidentified. This entry belongs to a study of T cells in Graves' hyperthyroidism and ophthalmopathy. Reasons for excluding patients were uncontrolled infection, other autoimmune disease, pregnancy or lactation. The CDR3 totals 12 residues. With 3 bases removed from V and 4 bases from J, the gap between germline ends came to 6 bases. Germline V gene data show CDR1 as ENHRY and CDR2 as SYGVKD. Amplification yielded TCR beta CDR3 regions, with RNA transcripts as the source. With the HTBI primer set, the TCR CDR3 went through a first round of RT-PCR. In TCRdb, the multiplex PCR reads were re-called with MiXCR into one record per CDR3 protein. The sample yields roughly 510,000 distinct CDR3 sequences, 46% seen once. Study findings and constraints: A model of 13 V-J pairs discriminated ophthalmopathy from stable hyperthyroidism.

Sequenced: peripheral blood or thyroid tissue (not recorded which). The sequence came from an adult woman with Graves' disease, either hyperthyroidism or ophthalmopathy (not recorded which). The V gene is TRBV10-3, the J gene TRBJ1-1, with unresolved D. In DNA, the CDR3 is TGTGCCATCAGTGAATGGCTCACTGAAGCTTTCTTT. Translating it yields CAISEWLTEAFF.